A selection of T cell receptor beta chains follows, all from one sample in a study of T cell responses to AZD1222 COVID-19 vaccine. Using immunoSEQ multiplex PCR, the repertoire was profiled, and TCRdb retains in-frame clones only, with some absent. The profile covers about 110,000 clones, with less than 95% appearing a single time and about 8.3% taken by the ten largest. Sequencing was performed on peripheral blood, taken on day 0 of AZD1222 vaccination. All receptors derive from an adult in good health. Both conserved end residues are part of each CDR3. The order of the fields is J gene, clone size, V gene, D gene, CDR3 DNA, CDR3 protein. The D gene is left open where the match is weak. Clone size is shown for a subset of rows, as once, few, many or a class of expanded clone.

TRBJ1-4 | NA | TRBV4-2 | NA | TGTGCCAGCAGCCAAGAGGGGTGGGGCTATACGGAAAGTGAAAAACTGTTTTTT | CASSQEGWGYTESEKLFF
TRBJ2-3 | NA | TRBV6-4 | TRBD2 | TGTGCCAGCAGTCCCAGCGGGGGCGGCACAGATACGCAGTATTTT | CASSPSGGGTDTQYF
TRBJ2-5 | NA | TRBV3-1/TRBV3-2 | NA | TGTGCCAGCAGCCAAGGACCCCCCTTGTACTTC | CASSQGPPLYF
TRBJ1-2 | NA | TRBV24-1 | NA | TGTGCCACCAGTGGGATCTATGGCTACACCTTC | CATSGIYGYTF
TRBJ2-5 | NA | TRBV18 | NA | TGTGCCAGCTCACTGGGACTCCAAGAGACCCAGTACTTC | CASSLGLQETQYF
TRBJ1-1 | once | TRBV12-3/TRBV12-4 | NA | TGTGCCAGCAATTTACAGGTGAACACTGAAGCTTTCTTT | CASNLQVNTEAFF
TRBJ1-4 | NA | TRBV5-1 | NA | TGCGCCAGCAGCCTGTCCGGACAACCTAATGAAAAACTGTTTTTT | CASSLSGQPNEKLFF
TRBJ1-6 | NA | TRBV7-8 | NA | TGTGCCAGCAGCCTAGGTGCGGGAGGCTCACCCCTCCACTTT | CASSLGAGGSPLHF
TRBJ1-5 | NA | TRBV6-5 | NA | TGTGCCAGCAGTTACGTCAGGGATGGTCAGCCCCAGCATTTT | CASSYVRDGQPQHF
TRBJ2-7 | NA | TRBV3-1/TRBV3-2 | NA | TGTGCCAGCAGCCAAGATCGGTGGTCTTACGAGCAGTACTTC | CASSQDRWSYEQYF
TRBJ1-1 | NA | TRBV24-1 | NA | TGTGCCACCAGTGAAAACAGGGATGGCACTGAAGCTTTCTTT | CATSENRDGTEAFF
TRBJ2-1 | NA | TRBV10-2 | TRBD2 | TGCGCCTGCCGCCGACTAGCGGGGGGGGCCATCGATGAGCAGTTCTTC | CACRRLAGGAIDEQFF
TRBJ2-2 | NA | TRBV10-2 | NA | TGCGCCAGCAGTGAGATGGGGGGAGCCGGGGAGCTGTTTTTT | CASSEMGGAGELFF
TRBJ2-3 | NA | TRBV18 | NA | TGTGCCAGCTCACCCGGGACTCCCCCAGATACGCAGTATTTT | CASSPGTPPDTQYF
TRBJ1-1 | NA | TRBV5-4 | TRBD1 | TGTGCCAGCAGCTTGCAGGGGGACATTTTGGTGAACACTGAAGCTTTCTTT | CASSLQGDILVNTEAFF
TRBJ1-2 | NA | TRBV28 | NA | TGTGCCAGCACCCCGGTCGGGGGCTATGGCTACACCTTC | CASTPVGGYGYTF
TRBJ2-7 | few | TRBV24-1 | NA | TGTGCCACCAGTGTAGGGGCGGGACGAACCTACGAGCAGTACTTC | CATSVGAGRTYEQYF
TRBJ2-1 | NA | TRBV5-1 | TRBD2 | TGCGCCAGCAGCTTAGCGGGGGGGAAATACAATGAGCAGTTCTTC | CASSLAGGKYNEQFF
TRBJ1-6 | NA | TRBV6-5 | TRBD1 | TGTGCCAGCAGCCACAGGGGTTCACCCCTCCACTTT | CASSHRGSPLHF
TRBJ1-6 | NA | TRBV18 | NA | TGTGCCAGCTCCAATTATAATTCACCCCTCCACTTT | CASSNYNSPLHF
TRBJ2-7 | NA | TRBV30 | NA | TGTGCCTGGAGTATTGACGGTTGGGGGGCCGAGCAGTACTTC | CAWSIDGWGAEQYF
TRBJ2-6 | NA | TRBV19 | NA | TGTGCCAGTAGCCCCCAGGTCTCTGGGGCCAACGTCCTGACTTTC | CASSPQVSGANVLTF
TRBJ1-5 | NA | TRBV18 | NA | TGTGCCAGCTCATCGACGGGGGGGGACAATCAGCCCCAGCATTTT | CASSSTGGDNQPQHF
TRBJ1-4 | once | TRBV21-1 | NA | TGTGCCAGCAGCAAAAATCGGGGGGGGAAAACTAATGAAAAACTGTTTTTT | CASSKNRGGKTNEKLFF
TRBJ1-6 | NA | TRBV27 | TRBD1 | TGTGCCAGCAGTTTATCTACAGGGGCGAATTCACCCCTCCACTTT | CASSLSTGANSPLHF
TRBJ2-3 | NA | TRBV5-5 | TRBD1 | TGTGCCAGCGACTCGGGGCAGGGGGTTGCAGATACGCAGTATTTT | CASDSGQGVADTQYF
TRBJ1-2 | NA | TRBV5-4 | NA | TGTGCCAGCAGCTTGGAAAGGGCGGGGGGCTACACCTTC | CASSLERAGGYTF
TRBJ1-5 | NA | TRBV19 | TRBD1 | TGTGCCAGTAGTATATTTAGGGGGCCTCAGCCCCAGCATTTT | CASSIFRGPQPQHF
TRBJ1-1 | NA | TRBV24-1 | NA | TGTGCCACCACCGCTTCCGGGACACAGAACACTGAAGCTTTCTTT | CATTASGTQNTEAFF
TRBJ2-2 | NA | TRBV11-3 | NA | TGTGCCAGCAGCCAACCCTTGACCGGGGAGCTGTTTTTT | CASSQPLTGELFF
TRBJ1-1 | NA | TRBV7-9 | NA | TGTGCCAGCAGCCAGGGCCCCACTGAAGCTTTCTTT | CASSQGPTEAFF
TRBJ1-1 | NA | TRBV12-3/TRBV12-4 | NA | TGTGCCAGCAGTTTGGGGGTTGAAGCTTTCTTT | CASSLGVEAFF
TRBJ1-2 | NA | TRBV30 | TRBD1 | TGTGCCTGGGGGTACCGGGACAGCCGGAACTATGGCTACACCTTC | CAWGYRDSRNYGYTF
TRBJ2-2 | NA | TRBV28 | NA | TGTGCCAGCAGTTTATATGGGGGTCCCGGGGAGCTGTTTTTT | CASSLYGGPGELFF
TRBJ1-5 | once | TRBV28 | NA | TGTGCCAGCAGTTTAACCCTAGGACAGCAAGGCGGAGTGGGCAATCAGCCCCAGCATTTT | CASSLTLGQQGGVGNQPQHF
TRBJ2-1 | NA | TRBV3-1/TRBV3-2 | TRBD2 | TGTGCCAGTAGCGGGGGGGCCTATGAGCAGTTCTTC | CASSGGAYEQFF
TRBJ2-7 | NA | TRBV18 | TRBD1 | TGTGCCAGCTCCCCTCCGACAGGGAGCTCCTACGAGCAGTACTTC | CASSPPTGSSYEQYF
TRBJ1-5 | NA | TRBV12-3/TRBV12-4 | NA | TGTGCCAGCAGTGGGACCAGACAACAGCCCCAGCATTTT | CASSGTRQQPQHF
TRBJ1-1 | NA | TRBV25-1 | NA | TGTGCCAGCAGTGAGGCGAACACTGAAGCTTTCTTT | CASSEANTEAFF
TRBJ1-5 | NA | TRBV6-2/TRBV6-3 | TRBD1 | TGTGCCAGCAGCCACGACAGGGGCAGTCAGCCCCAGCATTTT | CASSHDRGSQPQHF
TRBJ1-5 | NA | TRBV19 | NA | TGTGCCAGTAGTAGCGATAGGGAGCGGCCCCAGCATTTT | CASSSDRERPQHF
TRBJ2-7 | NA | TRBV19 | TRBD2 | TGTGCCAGTAGTAGCCCGGGACTAGCGGGGACCTACGAGCAGTACTTC | CASSSPGLAGTYEQYF
TRBJ2-3 | NA | TRBV21-1 | NA | TGTGCCAGCAGCAATTATTGGCTAGCGGGGGGAATCGCAGATACGCAGTATTTT | CASSNYWLAGGIADTQYF